One T cell receptor beta chain is described in this entry. From the PCR reads, TCRdb called clonotypes with MiXCR, one entry per CDR3 protein. The sample carries about 18,000 distinct CDR3 sequences, under 60% recorded once. These data originate in a study of esophageal squamous cell carcinoma under preoperative chemotherapy. Time point given: after preoperative PTX-NDP chemotherapy. This CDR3 region has 15 residues. Trimming took off 6 bases at V and 6 bases at J, with 20 bases between the two ends. Germline V gene sequence: CDR1 WSHSY, CDR2 SAAADI. Sampling was conducted from a patient given preoperative chemotherapy. The TCR comes from a human donor with esophageal squamous cell carcinoma. The donor label of this sample is uncertain. The V gene is TRBV10-2, the J gene TRBJ1-1, with D possibly matching TRBD1 (6 bases). The CDR3 is CASRNLGGARSEAFF. The CDR3 nucleotides are TGCGCCAGCAGAAACCTGGGGGGGGCGAGGTCTGAAGCTTTCTTT.